This T cell receptor beta chain was recovered during a study of T cells in Graves' hyperthyroidism and ophthalmopathy. Study background: Before treatment of any kind, peripheral blood was taken at initial diagnosis. Regarding the study as a whole: The blood repertoire included most of the expanded thyroid clonotypes above 0.001.

This clonotype was seen many times. Its specificity is unknown. Template material for amplifying TCR beta CDR3 regions consisted of RNA transcripts. HTBI primers were employed in a first-round RT-PCR of the TCR CDR3. TCRdb re-derived calls from the multiplex PCR reads in MiXCR, one entry per CDR3 protein. This sample has 350,000 to 400,000 distinct CDR3 sequences; over 15% occur once, and the top ten carry 3% to 4.5%. Any patient presenting with uncontrolled infection, other autoimmune disease, pregnancy or lactation was left out. Thyroid ultrasound and orbital computed tomography, with clinical symptoms and serum thyroxine and TRAb, informed diagnoses. V was clipped by 0 bases and J by 8 bases, with 8 bases between them. The CDR3 length is 12 residues. Germline V gene lookup returns CDR1 DFQATT and CDR2 SNEGSKA (reference sequence).

Source material: blood. The rearrangement uses TRBV20-1 and TRBJ1-3; D might be TRBD1 (6 bases). This clonotype was obtained from a woman aged 18-29 years with Graves' hyperthyroidism. The CDR3 DNA reads as TGCAGTGCTAGAGACAGGGGCGACACCATATATTTT. Encoded protein: CSARDRGDTIYF.